This T cell receptor (beta chain) came from a study of neoadjuvant nivolumab and ipilimumab in lung cancer. J lost 2 bases, V lost 0 bases, and 4 bases had no gene match. The CDR3 is 15 amino acids. Germline V gene data show CDR1 as MNHNS and CDR2 as SASEGT. Here immunoSEQ multiplex PCR was the method, and the copy in TCRdb shows in-frame clones only, minus some. The table includes about 20,000 clones, 76% detected once. The chain is built from TRBV6-1 and TRBJ2-7, with 7 positions matching TRBD1. The specimen was tumor tissue, collected after neoadjuvant nivolumab, alone or with ipilimumab, at or shortly before surgery. The TCR originated in an adult with non-small cell lung cancer. This CDR3 reads CASSEATGQAYEQYF. The CDR3 DNA reads as TGTGCCAGCAGTGAAGCTACTGGACAGGCCTACGAGCAGTACTTC.